This entry lists 9 T cell receptor beta chains sequenced from one sample in a study of identical twins. TCRdb ran MiXCR on the 5' RACE reads and lists one entry per CDR3 protein. The sample has nearly 900,000 distinct CDR3 sequences, more than 9% seen once. These records were also assigned to another study, of yellow fever vaccine responses in identical twins.

The sequenced material came from PBMCs. Receptors were obtained from a woman aged 18-29 years in good health.

The chain uses TRBV6-5 and TRBJ2-3; the D is unclear. The V gene lost 0 bases and the J gene lost 2 bases, with 6 bases spanning the gap. From germline, CDR1 is MNHEY and CDR2 SVGAGI. The CDR3 runs to 14 residues. CDR3 amino acids: CASSYSQNTDTQYF. CDR3 DNA sequence: TGTGCCAGCAGTTACTCCCAGAACACAGATACGCAGTATTTT.

This clonotype occurred a few times. The rearrangement uses TRBV5-1 and TRBJ2-7; possibly TRBD2 for D (5 bases). Trimming took off 1 base at V and 6 bases at J, with 8 bases between the two ends. The CDR3 runs 12 residues. The germline V gene encodes CDR1 SGHRS and CDR2 YFSETQ. This chain's CDR3 is CASSLIEGEQYF. In nucleotides, the CDR3 is TGCGCCAGCAGCTTGATTGAGGGCGAGCAGTACTTC.

The sample holds a few counts of this clonotype. V usage is TRBV4-1 and J usage is TRBJ1-1; D unresolved. The CDR3 has 15 residues. Germline CDR1 MGHRA, CDR2 YSYEKL. With 6 bases removed from V and 2 bases from J, the gap between germline ends came to 16 bases. CDR3 sequence reads: CASRAQRGSNTEAFF. The CDR3 DNA reads TGCGCCAGCAGAGCGCAACGGGGTAGCAACACTGAAGCTTTCTTT.

This clonotype has a count of ten or more. The V call is TRBV20-1, the J call TRBJ2-1; weak D call: TRBD2 (6 bases). Trimming pared 1 base from V and 4 bases from J, leaving 11 bases between. Germline loops: CDR1 DFQATT, CDR2 SNEGSKA (reference sequence). The CDR3 is 14 amino acids. This chain's CDR3 is CSARGGATYNEQFF. CDR3 nucleotide sequence: TGCAGTGCTAGAGGCGGGGCCACTTACAATGAGCAGTTCTTC.

The chain links TRBV20-1 to TRBJ2-1; 9 nucleotides line up with TRBD2. With V trimmed by 1 base and J by 0 bases, 7 bases remained unmatched. The CDR3 is made up of 17 amino acids. Germline V CDR1 and CDR2: DFQATT, SNEGSKA (reference sequence). The CDR3, as DNA: TGCAGTGCTAGAGTTAGCGGGGGCCGCCTCTCCTACAATGAGCAGTTCTTC. The encoded protein is CSARVSGGRLSYNEQFF.

The genes are TRBV20-1 and TRBJ2-6; D is uncertain. This CDR3 is built from 13 residues. CDR1 is DFQATT and CDR2 is SNEGSKA in the germline V gene (reference sequence). V lost 6 bases, J lost 1 base, and 7 bases lay in between. The CDR3 coding sequence is TGCAGTGCCTTTAGGTCTGGGGCCAACGTCCTGACTTTC. It encodes CSAFRSGANVLTF.

The chain couples TRBV4-1 to TRBJ2-1; 9 positions match TRBD2. This CDR3 comprises 16 residues. Trimming removed 0 bases from V and 7 bases from J; junction bases left unmatched: 7. CDR1 MGHRA and CDR2 YSYEKL come from the germline V gene. For the CDR3, the DNA is TGCGCCAGCAGCCAAGATGGCGGGAGGGCCCGGAATGAGCAGTTCTTC. Its translation is CASSQDGGRARNEQFF.

The chain uses TRBV12-3 or TRBV12-4 and TRBJ1-5; D remains ambiguous. Trimming removed 3 bases from V and 0 bases from J, with 6 bases in between. The CDR3 runs to 14 residues. CDR3 nucleotides: TGTGCCAGCAGTTTGCGTCATAGCAATCAGCCCCAGCATTTT. This encodes CASSLRHSNQPQHF.

This clonotype came up many times. The chain employs TRBV12-3 or TRBV12-4 and TRBJ2-2; D not resolved. The CDR3 runs to 15 residues. Trimming took 3 bases from V and 7 from J, leaving 15 bases between them. Written as DNA, the CDR3 is TGTGCCAGCAGTTTTGGGTCCGGGCAGGTCGGGGAGCTGTTTTTT. Translated, it gives CASSFGSGQVGELFF.